This T cell receptor beta chain was identified in a study of blood T cells in healthy people across ages. Donors gave 9 to 10 milliliters of peripheral blood apiece. Each sample used at least 7 million PBMCs. Study-level findings and limits: The recorded TCR beta diversity per million T cells decreased in a roughly linear manner with age.

Combining a sample-barcoded 5' primer with a J-beta primer mix, a second PCR ran for about 6 to 11 cycles. Via MiXCR, TCRdb re-called the 5' RACE reads, giving one row per CDR3 protein. The table includes about 1.5 million distinct CDR3 sequences, roughly 43% detected once. The sample holds a few counts of this clonotype. The target antigen is unknown. Sequencing input: blood. This receptor was obtained from a woman aged 18-30 years in good health.

CDR3 amino acids: CASRLAGDTDTQYF. Here the CDR3 DNA reads TGTGCCAGCAGATTGGCGGGGGACACAGATACGCAGTATTTT. V and J are TRBV18 and TRBJ2-3; the match to TRBD2 covers 7 bases. There are 14 residues in the CDR3. The germline V gene encodes CDR1 KGHSH and CDR2 LQKENI. Trimming at V came to 8 bases and at J to 2 bases, leaving 7 bases not matched to a gene.